This entry features one TCR beta chain sequence. The antigen is undetermined. This sample stems from a study of early stage breast cancer tumors. Study context: Seven or eight ER+/PR+/HER2- tumors were invasive ductal; four were invasive lobular.

Profiling relied on immunoSEQ multiplex PCR, and the TCRdb table lists in-frame clones only, not all of them. The sample yields about 19,000 clones, about 83% seen once. Study-wide results and limits: Compared with adjacent normal breast, tumors showed 2.5 to 3-fold denser, more clonal T cells.

The CDR3 spans 14 residues. Trimming at V came to 5 bases and at J to 5 bases, leaving 4 bases not matched to a gene. In germline, CDR1 is GTSNPN, CDR2 SVGIG (reference sequence). The TCR comes from a person aged 65 to 85 with breast cancer. The chain has TRBV30 and TRBJ2-1; TRBD2 agrees at 12 bases. Sequenced material: blood. The CDR3 nucleotides are TGTGCCTGGCAAAGACTAGCGGGGGACAATGAGCAGTTCTTC. This translates into CAWQRLAGDNEQFF.